This TCR beta chain was captured by sequencing in a study of blood T cell repertoires in COVID-19. The protocol was immunoSEQ multiplex PCR, while the TCRdb copy is restricted to in-frame clones and leaves out a portion. This sample yields more than 200,000 clones, of which around 87% are seen a single time; around 5% belongs to the top ten. Seattle patients were enrolled while actively infected and followed longitudinally. Between the trimmed V and J ends, which lost 2 bases and 6 bases, there was a span of 12 bases. The CDR3 is 14 amino acids. Germline V lookup: CDR1 LGHDT, CDR2 YNNKEL (reference sequence).

This TCR was recovered from a woman aged 55-69 years with COVID-19, enrolled during active disease. Sequencing used peripheral blood. The chain employs TRBV3-1 (or the pseudogene TRBV3-2) and TRBJ2-3; D may be TRBD1 (5 bases). The CDR3 region is CASSQRRVLDTQYF. The CDR3 DNA follows: TGTGCCAGCAGCCAACGCAGGGTTTTGGATACGCAGTATTTT.